This T cell receptor (beta chain) was observed in a study of blood T cells in healthy people across ages. Points on this clonotype: No antigen is known for it.

V was clipped by 7 bases and J by 4 bases; unmatched bases: 2. Germline loops: CDR1 SQVTM, CDR2 ANQGSEA. CDR3 length equals 12 residues. Alongside a J-beta primer mix, a sample-barcoded 5' primer served in a second PCR lasting about 7 to 12 cycles. In TCRdb, the 5' RACE reads were re-called with MiXCR into one record per CDR3 protein. The table includes about 1.7 million distinct CDR3 sequences, 28% detected once. Study-level findings and limits: TCR beta diversity, measured per million T cells, fell in a roughly linear way with age.

V and J are TRBV29-1 and TRBJ1-1; 11 nucleotides match TRBD1. The sample comprised blood. This sequence originates from a woman aged 30 to 39 in good health. The CDR3 DNA is TGCAGCGGGGACAGGGGGGTCACTGAAGCTTTCTTT. Protein product: CSGDRGVTEAFF.